The 5 T cell receptor beta chains below come from one sample, sequenced in a study of shared clonotypes between healthy human individuals. Generated by immunoSEQ multiplex PCR, the TCRdb table keeps only in-frame clones and is missing some. The sample carries around 640,000 clones, 90% to 97% recorded once. It was CD45RO-negative cells, positively selected for CCR7, that made up naive CD8 cells, with terminally differentiated effector memory CD45RA+ cells excluded. Material: naive CD8+ T cells sorted from blood. All receptors come from a woman between 25 and 40 years old in good health.

The rearrangement links TRBV27 to TRBJ1-2; TRBD1 matches 7 bases. CDR1 and CDR2 (germline): MNHEY, SMNVEV (reference sequence). Germline trimming cut 6 bases from V and 6 bases from J; bases unmatched to any gene: 4. CDR3 size: 12 residues. CDR3 amino acids: CASRQGGHGYTF. Here the CDR3 DNA reads TGTGCCAGCAGGCAGGGGGGGCATGGCTACACCTTC.

The chain combines TRBV7-8 with TRBJ2-1, with D maybe TRBD2 (6 bases). CDR3 length: 16 residues. In germline, CDR1 is SGHVS, CDR2 FQNEAQ. Deletions cut 5 bases from V and 8 bases from J, with 22 bases between. The CDR3, as DNA: TGTGCCAGCAGCGCAACGCCGGGACTGCAAGGACATGAGCAGTTCTTC. Translating gives CASSATPGLQGHEQFF.

J is TRBJ2-1 and V is TRBV28; D perhaps matches TRBD2 (6 bases). V was clipped by 2 bases and J by 4 bases, with 12 bases between them. Germline V gene data show CDR1 as MDHEN and CDR2 as SYDVKM. There are 15 residues in the CDR3. The CDR3 loop is CASSLPPGVYNEQFF. DNA of the CDR3: TGTGCCAGCAGTTTACCCCCGGGGGTGTACAATGAGCAGTTCTTC. The full variable domain, completed using reference TRBV28 and TRBJ2-1, is DVKVTQSSRYLVKRTGEKVFLECVQDMDHENMFWYRQDPGLGLRLIYFSYDVKMKEKGDIPEGYSVSREKKERFSLILESASTNQTSMYLCASSLPPGVYNEQFFGPGTRLTVL.

This chain connects TRBV9 to TRBJ2-3; tentative D call: TRBD2 (5 bases). Germline loops: CDR1 SGDLS, CDR2 YYNGEE. The ends were cut back, 4 bases at V and 2 bases at J, with 14 bases in the middle. This CDR3 has 15 residues. DNA for the CDR3: TGTGCCAGCAGCAAATGGACCGGGAACACAGATACGCAGTATTTT. Translation gives CASSKWTGNTDTQYF. Full variable domain (remainder filled in from reference TRBV9 and TRBJ2-3): DSGVTQTPKHLITATGQRVTLRCSPRSGDLSVYWYQQSLDQGLQFLIQYYNGEERAKGNILERFSAQQFPDLHSELNLSSLELGDSALYFCASSKWTGNTDTQYFGPGTRLTVL.

In DNA form, the CDR3 reads TGTGCCAGCAGCTTTCCGGACAGGGGTTGGGCAGATACGCAGTATTTT. This codes for CASSFPDRGWADTQYF. The chain links TRBV11-2 to TRBJ2-3; 9 positions agree with TRBD1. CDR3 length equals 16 residues. With 3 bases clipped from V and 4 bases from J, the junction kept 8 bases outside the gene matches. The germline CDR1 and CDR2 sequences are SGHAT and FQNNGV.